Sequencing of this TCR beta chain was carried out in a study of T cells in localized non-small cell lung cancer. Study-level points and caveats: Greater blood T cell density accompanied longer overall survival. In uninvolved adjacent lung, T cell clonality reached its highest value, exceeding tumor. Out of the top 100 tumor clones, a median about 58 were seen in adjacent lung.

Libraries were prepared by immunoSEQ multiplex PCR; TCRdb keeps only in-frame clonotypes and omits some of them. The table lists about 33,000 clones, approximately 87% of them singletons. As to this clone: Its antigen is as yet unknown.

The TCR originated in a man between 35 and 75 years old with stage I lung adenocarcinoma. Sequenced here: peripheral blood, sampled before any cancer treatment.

In DNA form, the CDR3 reads TGTGCCAGCAGCTCCCAAACAGGGGGTAATGAGCAGTTCTTC. This translates into CASSSQTGGNEQFF. This rearrangement joins TRBV5-5 to TRBJ2-1, with TRBD1 matching 8 bases. Germline CDR1 SGHKS, CDR2 YYEKEE (reference sequence). The CDR3 is made up of 14 amino acids. Trimming cost V 3 bases and J 7 bases; bases outside gene matches: 6.